This T cell receptor beta chain stems from a study of shared T cell receptors in the human thymus. Method: immunoSEQ multiplex PCR; TCRdb's copy keeps in-frame clones and lacks some. The table includes about 710,000 clones, more than 70% detected once. These data were also reused for a study on human thymus T cells. Per that study: Samples came from healthy Finnish infants during open corrective cardiac surgery. It was from resections taken during corrective heart surgery that the thymus tissue came. Within thymic and blood repertoires, V and J gene usage appeared to be biased. Highly overlapping thymic repertoires in unrelated individuals were reported by related research.

Material: thymocytes. This TCR was recovered from a boy in the first two years of life with a congenital heart defect.

The CDR3 protein is CASSHSARQREEQYF. CDR3 sequence (DNA): TGTGCCAGCAGCCACTCGGCTCGACAAAGGGAGGAGCAGTACTTC. The J gene is TRBJ2-7, the V gene TRBV6-6, with a weak D call TRBD2 (5 bases). The CDR3 covers 15 residues. With 6 bases removed from V and 7 bases from J, the gap between germline ends came to 22 bases. Germline lookup yields CDR1 MNHNY and CDR2 SVGAGI (reference sequence).